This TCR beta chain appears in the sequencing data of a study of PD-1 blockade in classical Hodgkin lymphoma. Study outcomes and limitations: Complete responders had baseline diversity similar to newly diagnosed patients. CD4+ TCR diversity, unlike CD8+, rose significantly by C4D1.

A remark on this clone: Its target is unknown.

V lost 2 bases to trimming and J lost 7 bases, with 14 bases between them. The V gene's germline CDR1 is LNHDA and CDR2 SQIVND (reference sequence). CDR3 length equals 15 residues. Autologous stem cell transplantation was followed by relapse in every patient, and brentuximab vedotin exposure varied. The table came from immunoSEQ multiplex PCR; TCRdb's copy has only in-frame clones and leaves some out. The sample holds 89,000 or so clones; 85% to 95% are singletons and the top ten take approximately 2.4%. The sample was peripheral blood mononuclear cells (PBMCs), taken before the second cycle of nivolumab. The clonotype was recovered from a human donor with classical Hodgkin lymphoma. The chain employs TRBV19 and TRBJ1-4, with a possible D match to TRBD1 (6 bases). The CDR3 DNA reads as TGTGCCAGTAGTATAAGCGGGGGCGCGAGTGAAAAACTGTTTTTT. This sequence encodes CASSISGGASEKLFF.